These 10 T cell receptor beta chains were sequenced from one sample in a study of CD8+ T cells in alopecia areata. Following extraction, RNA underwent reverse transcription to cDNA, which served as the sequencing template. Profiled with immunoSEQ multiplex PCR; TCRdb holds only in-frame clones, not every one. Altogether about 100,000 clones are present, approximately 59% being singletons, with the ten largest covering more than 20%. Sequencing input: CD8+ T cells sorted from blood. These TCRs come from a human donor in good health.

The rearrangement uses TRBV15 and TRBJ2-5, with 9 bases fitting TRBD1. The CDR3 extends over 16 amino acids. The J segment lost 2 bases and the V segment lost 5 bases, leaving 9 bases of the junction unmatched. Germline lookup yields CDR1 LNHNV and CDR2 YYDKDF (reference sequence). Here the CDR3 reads CATSGTGTGFQETQYF. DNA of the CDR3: TGTGCCACCAGCGGGACCGGGACAGGGTTTCAAGAGACCCAGTACTTC.

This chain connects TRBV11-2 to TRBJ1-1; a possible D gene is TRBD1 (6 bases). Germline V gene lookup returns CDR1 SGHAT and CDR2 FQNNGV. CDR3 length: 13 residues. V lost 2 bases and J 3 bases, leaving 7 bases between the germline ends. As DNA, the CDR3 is TGTGCCAGCAGCTTAACAGGGTACACTGAAGCTTTCTTT. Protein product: CASSLTGYTEAFF.

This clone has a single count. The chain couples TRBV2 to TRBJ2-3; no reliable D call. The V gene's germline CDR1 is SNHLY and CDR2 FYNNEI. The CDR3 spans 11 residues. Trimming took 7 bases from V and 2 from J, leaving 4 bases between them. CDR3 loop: CASTVTDTQYF. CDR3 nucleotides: TGTGCCAGCACCGTCACAGATACGCAGTATTTT.

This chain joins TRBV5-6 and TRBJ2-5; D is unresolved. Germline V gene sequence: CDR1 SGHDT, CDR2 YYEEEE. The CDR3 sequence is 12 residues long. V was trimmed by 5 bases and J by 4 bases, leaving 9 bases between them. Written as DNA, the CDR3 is TGTGCCAGCAGGAGAGGTAGAGAGACCCAGTACTTC. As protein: CASRRGRETQYF.

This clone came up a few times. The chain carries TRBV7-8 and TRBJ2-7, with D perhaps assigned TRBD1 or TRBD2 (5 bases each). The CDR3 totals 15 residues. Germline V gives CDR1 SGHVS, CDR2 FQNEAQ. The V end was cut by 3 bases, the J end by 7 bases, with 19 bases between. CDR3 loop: CASSFRRGVPGEQYF. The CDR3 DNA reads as TGTGCCAGCAGCTTCCGAAGAGGGGTCCCAGGGGAGCAGTACTTC.

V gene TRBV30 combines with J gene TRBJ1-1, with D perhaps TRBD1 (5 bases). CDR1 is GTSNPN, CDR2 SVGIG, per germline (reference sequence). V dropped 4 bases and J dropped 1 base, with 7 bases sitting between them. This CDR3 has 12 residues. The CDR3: CAWNQGNTEAFF. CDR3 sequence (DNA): TGTGCCTGGAATCAGGGGAACACTGAAGCTTTCTTT.

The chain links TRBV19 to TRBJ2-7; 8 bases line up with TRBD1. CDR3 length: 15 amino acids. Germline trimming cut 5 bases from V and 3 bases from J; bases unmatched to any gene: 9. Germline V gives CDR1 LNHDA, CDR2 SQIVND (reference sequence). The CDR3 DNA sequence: TGTGCCAGTAGTCACGGGACAGGCACCTTCTACGAGCAGTACTTC. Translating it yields CASSHGTGTFYEQYF.

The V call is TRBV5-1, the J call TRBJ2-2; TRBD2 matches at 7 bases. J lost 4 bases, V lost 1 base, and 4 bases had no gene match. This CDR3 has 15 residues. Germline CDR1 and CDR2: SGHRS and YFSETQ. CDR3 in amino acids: CASSLRGGGTGELFF. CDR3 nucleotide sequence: TGCGCCAGCAGCTTGCGCGGGGGAGGCACCGGGGAGCTGTTTTTT. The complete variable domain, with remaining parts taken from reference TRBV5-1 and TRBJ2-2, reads KAGVTQTPRYLIKTRGQQVTLSCSPISGHRSVSWYQQTPGQGLQFLFEYFSETQRNKGNFPGRFSGRQFSNSRSEMNVSTLELGDSALYLCASSLRGGGTGELFFGEGSRLTVL.

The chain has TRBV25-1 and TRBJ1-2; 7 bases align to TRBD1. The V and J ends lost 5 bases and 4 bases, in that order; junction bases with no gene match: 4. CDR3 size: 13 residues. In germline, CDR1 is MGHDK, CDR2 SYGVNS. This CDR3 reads CASSTGQVYGYTF. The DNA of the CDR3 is TGTGCCAGCAGTACTGGACAGGTCTATGGCTACACCTTC.

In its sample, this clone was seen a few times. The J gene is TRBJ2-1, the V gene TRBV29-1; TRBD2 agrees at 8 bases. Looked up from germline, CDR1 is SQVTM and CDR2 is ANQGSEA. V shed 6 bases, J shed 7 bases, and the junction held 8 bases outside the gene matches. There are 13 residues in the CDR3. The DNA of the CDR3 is TGCAGCGTGTCGGGACTAGTAGGGAATGAGCAGTTCTTC. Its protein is CSVSGLVGNEQFF.